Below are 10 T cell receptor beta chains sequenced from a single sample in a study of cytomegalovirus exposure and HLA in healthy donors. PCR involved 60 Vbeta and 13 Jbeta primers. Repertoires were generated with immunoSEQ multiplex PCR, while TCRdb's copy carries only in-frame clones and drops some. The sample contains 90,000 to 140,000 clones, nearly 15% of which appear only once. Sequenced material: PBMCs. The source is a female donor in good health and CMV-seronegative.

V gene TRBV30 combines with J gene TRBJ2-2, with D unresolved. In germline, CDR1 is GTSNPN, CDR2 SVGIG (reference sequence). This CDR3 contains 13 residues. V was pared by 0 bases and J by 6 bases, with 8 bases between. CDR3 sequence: CAWSVPRPGELFF. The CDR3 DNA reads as TGTGCCTGGAGTGTACCCAGGCCCGGGGAGCTGTTTTTT. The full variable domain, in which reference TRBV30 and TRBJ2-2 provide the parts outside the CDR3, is SQTIHQWPATLVQPVGSPLSLECTVEGTSNPNLYWYRQAAGRGLQLLFYSVGIGQISSEVPQNLSASRPQDRQFILSSKKLLLSDSGFYLCAWSVPRPGELFFGEGSRLTVL.

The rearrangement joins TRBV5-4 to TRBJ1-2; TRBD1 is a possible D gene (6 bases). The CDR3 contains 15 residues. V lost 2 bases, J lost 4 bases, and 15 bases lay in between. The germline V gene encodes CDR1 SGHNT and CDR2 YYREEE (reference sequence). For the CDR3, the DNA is TGTGCCAGCAGCTTAGGTGGGGACAAATCCTATGGCTACACCTTC. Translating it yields CASSLGGDKSYGYTF. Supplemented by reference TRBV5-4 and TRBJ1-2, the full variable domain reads ETGVTQSPTHLIKTRGQQVTLRCSSQSGHNTVSWYQQALGQGPQFIFQYYREEENGRGNFPPRFSGLQFPNYSSELNVNALELDDSALYLCASSLGGDKSYGYTFGSGTRLTVV.

Here the CDR3 DNA reads TGTGCCAGCAGCCAAGGAGGGGGACGGGATACCACAGATACGCAGTATTTT. Its translation is CASSQGGGRDTTDTQYF. The chain employs TRBV4-2 and TRBJ2-3; D is perhaps TRBD1 (6 bases). V was trimmed by 1 base and J by 2 bases, leaving 16 bases between them. Germline lookup yields CDR1 LGHNA and CDR2 YNFKEQ. The CDR3 consists of 17 residues.

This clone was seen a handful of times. The CDR3 here is CASSLGLADSYEQYF. Here the CDR3 DNA reads TGTGCCAGCAGCTTAGGACTAGCGGATTCCTACGAGCAGTACTTC. The genes are TRBV7-8 and TRBJ2-7; 9 bases line up with TRBD2. CDR1 and CDR2 from the germline V gene are SGHVS and FQNEAQ. After removal of 1 base from V and 1 base from J, the junction contained 2 bases not matched to a gene. The CDR3 runs 15 residues.

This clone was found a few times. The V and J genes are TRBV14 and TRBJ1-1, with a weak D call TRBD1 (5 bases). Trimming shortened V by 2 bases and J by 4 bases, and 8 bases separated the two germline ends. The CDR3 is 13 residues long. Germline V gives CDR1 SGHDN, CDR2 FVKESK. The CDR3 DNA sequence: TGTGCCAGCAGCCAATCAAGGGGCACTGAAGCTTTCTTT. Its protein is CASSQSRGTEAFF.

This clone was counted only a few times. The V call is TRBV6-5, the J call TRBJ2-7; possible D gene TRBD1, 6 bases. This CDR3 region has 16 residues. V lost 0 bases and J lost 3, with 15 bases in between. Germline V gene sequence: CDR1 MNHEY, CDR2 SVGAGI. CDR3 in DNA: TGTGCCAGCAGTTACTCAACAGGGAGCCCTAGCTACGAGCAGTACTTC. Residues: CASSYSTGSPSYEQYF.

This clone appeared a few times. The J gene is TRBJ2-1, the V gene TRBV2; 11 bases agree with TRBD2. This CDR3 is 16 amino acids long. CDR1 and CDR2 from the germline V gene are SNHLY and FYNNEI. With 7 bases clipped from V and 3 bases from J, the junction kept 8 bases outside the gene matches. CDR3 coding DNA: TGTGCCAGCAAGGCGTCTAGCGGGAGGTTCTACAATGAGCAGTTCTTC. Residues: CASKASSGRFYNEQFF. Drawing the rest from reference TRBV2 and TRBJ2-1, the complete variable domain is EPEVTQTPSHQVTQMGQEVILRCVPISNHLYFYWYRQILGQKVEFLVSFYNNEISEKSEIFDDQFSVERPDGSNFTLKIRSTKLEDSAMYFCASKASSGRFYNEQFFGPGTRLTVL.

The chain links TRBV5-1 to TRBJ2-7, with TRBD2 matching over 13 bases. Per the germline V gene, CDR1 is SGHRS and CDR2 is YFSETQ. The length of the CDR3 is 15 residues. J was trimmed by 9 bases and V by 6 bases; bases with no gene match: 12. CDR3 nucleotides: TGCGCCAGCACCCGGACCGGGACTAGCGGGAATCCGCAGTACTTC. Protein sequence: CASTRTGTSGNPQYF.

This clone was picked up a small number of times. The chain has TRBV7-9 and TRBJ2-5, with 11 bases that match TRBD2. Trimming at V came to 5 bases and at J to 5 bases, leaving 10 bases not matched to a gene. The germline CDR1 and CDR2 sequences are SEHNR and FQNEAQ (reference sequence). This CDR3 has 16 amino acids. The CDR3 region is CASSPILAGGLETQYF. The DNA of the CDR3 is TGTGCCAGCAGCCCAATTTTAGCGGGGGGGCTTGAGACCCAGTACTTC.

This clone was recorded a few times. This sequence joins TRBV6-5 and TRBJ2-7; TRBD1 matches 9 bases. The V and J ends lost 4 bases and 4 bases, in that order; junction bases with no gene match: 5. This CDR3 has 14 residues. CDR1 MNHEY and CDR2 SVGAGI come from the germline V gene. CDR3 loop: CASSWDRDWYEQYF. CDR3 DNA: TGTGCCAGCAGTTGGGACAGGGACTGGTACGAGCAGTACTTC.